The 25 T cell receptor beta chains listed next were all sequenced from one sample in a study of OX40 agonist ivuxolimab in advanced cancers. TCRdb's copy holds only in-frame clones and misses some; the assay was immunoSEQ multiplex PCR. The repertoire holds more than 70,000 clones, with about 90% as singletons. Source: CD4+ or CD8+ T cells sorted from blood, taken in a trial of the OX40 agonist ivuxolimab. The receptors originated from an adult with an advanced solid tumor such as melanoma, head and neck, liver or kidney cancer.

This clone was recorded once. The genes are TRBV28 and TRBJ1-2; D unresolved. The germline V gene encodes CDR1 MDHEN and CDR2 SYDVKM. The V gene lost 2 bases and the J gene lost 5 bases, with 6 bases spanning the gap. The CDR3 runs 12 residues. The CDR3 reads CASSLRGYGYTF. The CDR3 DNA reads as TGTGCCAGCAGTTTAAGAGGGTATGGCTACACCTTC.

CDR3 DNA sequence: TGCGCCAGCAGCCCTGGGACAGGGGGCACGAACACTGAAGCTTTCTTT. It encodes CASSPGTGGTNTEAFF. This chain joins TRBV4-1 and TRBJ1-1; 12 bases map to TRBD1. This CDR3 has 16 residues. From germline, CDR1 is MGHRA and CDR2 YSYEKL. The V and J ends lost 4 bases and 1 base, in that order; junction bases with no gene match: 4.

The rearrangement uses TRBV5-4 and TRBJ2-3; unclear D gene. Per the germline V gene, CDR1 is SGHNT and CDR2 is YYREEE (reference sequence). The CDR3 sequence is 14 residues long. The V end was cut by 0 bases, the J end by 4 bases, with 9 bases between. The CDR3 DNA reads TGTGCCAGCAGCTTGGGCCGCGGTTCAGATACGCAGTATTTT. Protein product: CASSLGRGSDTQYF. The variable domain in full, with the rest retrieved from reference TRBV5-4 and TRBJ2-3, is ETGVTQSPTHLIKTRGQQVTLRCSSQSGHNTVSWYQQALGQGPQFIFQYYREEENGRGNFPPRFSGLQFPNYSSELNVNALELDDSALYLCASSLGRGSDTQYFGPGTRLTVL.

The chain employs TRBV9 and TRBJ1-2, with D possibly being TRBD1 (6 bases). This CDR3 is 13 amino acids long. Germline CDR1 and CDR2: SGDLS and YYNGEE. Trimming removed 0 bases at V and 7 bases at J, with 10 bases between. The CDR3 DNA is TGTGCCAGCAGCGTAGTCCAGGGGTTTGGCTACACCTTC. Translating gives CASSVVQGFGYTF. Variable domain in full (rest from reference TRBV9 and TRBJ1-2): DSGVTQTPKHLITATGQRVTLRCSPRSGDLSVYWYQQSLDQGLQFLIQYYNGEERAKGNILERFSAQQFPDLHSELNLSSLELGDSALYFCASSVVQGFGYTFGSGTRLTVV.

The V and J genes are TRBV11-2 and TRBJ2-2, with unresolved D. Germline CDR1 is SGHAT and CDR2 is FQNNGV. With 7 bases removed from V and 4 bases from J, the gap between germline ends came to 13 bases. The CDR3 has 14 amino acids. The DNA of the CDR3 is TGTGCCAGCAACTCCGCCCGGGCCACCGGGGAGCTGTTTTTT. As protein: CASNSARATGELFF. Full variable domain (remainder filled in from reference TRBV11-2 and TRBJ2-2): EAGVAQSPRYKIIEKRQSVAFWCNPISGHATLYWYQQILGQGPKLLIQFQNNGVVDDSQLPKDRFSAERLKGVDSTLKIQPAKLEDSAVYLCASNSARATGELFFGEGSRLTVL.

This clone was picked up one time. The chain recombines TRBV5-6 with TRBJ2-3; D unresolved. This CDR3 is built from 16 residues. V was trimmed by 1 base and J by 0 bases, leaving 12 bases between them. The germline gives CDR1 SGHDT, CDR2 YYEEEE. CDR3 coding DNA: TGTGCCAGCAGCTTGTACGTCGGGTCAAGCACAGATACGCAGTATTTT. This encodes CASSLYVGSSTDTQYF.

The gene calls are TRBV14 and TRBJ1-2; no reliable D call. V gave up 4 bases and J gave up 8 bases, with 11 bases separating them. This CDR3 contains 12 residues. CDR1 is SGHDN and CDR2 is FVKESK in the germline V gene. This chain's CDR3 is CASSRSTGGYTF. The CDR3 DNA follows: TGTGCCAGCAGCCGGAGCACGGGGGGCTACACCTTC.

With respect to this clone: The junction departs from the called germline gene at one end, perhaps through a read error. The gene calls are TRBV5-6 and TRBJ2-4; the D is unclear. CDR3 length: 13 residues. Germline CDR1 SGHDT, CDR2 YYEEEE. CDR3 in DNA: TGTGCCAGCAGCCGACTTGGACCTGGCCAAAGAGACTTC. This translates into CASSRLGPGQRDF.

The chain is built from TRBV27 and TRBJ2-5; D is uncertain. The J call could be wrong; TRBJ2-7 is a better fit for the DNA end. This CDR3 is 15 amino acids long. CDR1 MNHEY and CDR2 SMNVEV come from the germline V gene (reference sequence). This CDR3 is CASSAITASTYEQYF. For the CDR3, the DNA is TGTGCCAGCAGTGCGATCACGGCTTCAACCTACGAGCAGTACTTC.

This chain's CDR3 is CASSLEGQGGNTIYF. The CDR3 nucleotides read TGCGCCAGCAGCTTGGAGGGACAGGGAGGAAACACCATATATTTT. The gene calls are TRBV5-1 and TRBJ1-3; 9 positions match TRBD1. From germline, CDR1 is SGHRS and CDR2 YFSETQ. V lost 0 bases and J lost 4; bases outside the gene matches: 2. The CDR3 totals 15 residues. Full variable domain (outside the CDR3, taken from reference TRBV5-1 and TRBJ1-3): KAGVTQTPRYLIKTRGQQVTLSCSPISGHRSVSWYQQTPGQGLQFLFEYFSETQRNKGNFPGRFSGRQFSNSRSEMNVSTLELGDSALYLCASSLEGQGGNTIYFGEGSWLTVV.

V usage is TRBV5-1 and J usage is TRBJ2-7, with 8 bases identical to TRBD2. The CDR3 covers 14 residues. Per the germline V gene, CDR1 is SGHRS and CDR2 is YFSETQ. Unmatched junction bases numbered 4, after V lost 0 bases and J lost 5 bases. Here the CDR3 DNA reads TGCGCCAGCAGCTTGGGCGGGAGGATTAACGAGCAGTACTTC. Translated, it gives CASSLGGRINEQYF.

The CDR3 sequence is CASSFWLGVSVPSSYEQYF. DNA for the CDR3: TGTGCCAGCAGTTTTTGGTTGGGGGTTAGCGTCCCTAGCTCCTACGAGCAGTACTTC. J is TRBJ2-7 and V is TRBV28, with D possibly called TRBD1 or TRBD2 (5 bases each). Germline assignment: CDR1 MDHEN and CDR2 SYDVKM. This CDR3 has 19 residues. V dropped 3 bases and J dropped 0 bases, with 24 bases sitting between them.

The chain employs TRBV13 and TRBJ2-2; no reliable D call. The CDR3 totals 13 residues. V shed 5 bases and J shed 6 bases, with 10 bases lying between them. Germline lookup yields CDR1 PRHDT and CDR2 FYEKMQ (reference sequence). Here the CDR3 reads CASSLRMAGELFF. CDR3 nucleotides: TGTGCCAGCAGCCTTCGAATGGCCGGGGAGCTGTTTTTT.

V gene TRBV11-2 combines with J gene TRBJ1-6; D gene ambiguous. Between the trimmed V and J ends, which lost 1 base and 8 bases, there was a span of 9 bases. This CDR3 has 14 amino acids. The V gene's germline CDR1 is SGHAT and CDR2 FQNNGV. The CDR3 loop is CASSLGPRDSPLHF. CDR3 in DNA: TGTGCCAGCAGCTTAGGGCCTCGGGATTCACCCCTCCACTTT. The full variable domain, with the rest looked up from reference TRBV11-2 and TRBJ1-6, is EAGVAQSPRYKIIEKRQSVAFWCNPISGHATLYWYQQILGQGPKLLIQFQNNGVVDDSQLPKDRFSAERLKGVDSTLKIQPAKLEDSAVYLCASSLGPRDSPLHFGNGTRLTVT.

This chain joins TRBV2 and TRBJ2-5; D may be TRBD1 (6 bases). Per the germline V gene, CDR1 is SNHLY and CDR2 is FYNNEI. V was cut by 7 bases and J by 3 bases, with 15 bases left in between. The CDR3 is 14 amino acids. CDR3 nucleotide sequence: TGTGCCAGCACAGCTCGGGCAGGGGAAGAGACCCAGTACTTC. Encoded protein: CASTARAGEETQYF.

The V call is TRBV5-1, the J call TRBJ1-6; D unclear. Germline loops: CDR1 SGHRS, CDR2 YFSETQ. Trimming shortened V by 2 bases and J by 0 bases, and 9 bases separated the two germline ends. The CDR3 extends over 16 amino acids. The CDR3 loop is CASSFTESSYNSPLHF. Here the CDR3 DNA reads TGCGCCAGCAGCTTTACAGAGAGCTCCTATAATTCACCCCTCCACTTT.

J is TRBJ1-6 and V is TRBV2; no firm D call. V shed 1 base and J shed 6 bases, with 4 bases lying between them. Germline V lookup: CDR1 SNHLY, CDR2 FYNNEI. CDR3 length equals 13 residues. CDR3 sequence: CASSEEGNSPLHF. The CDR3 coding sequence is TGTGCCAGCAGTGAAGAGGGTAATTCACCCCTCCACTTT.

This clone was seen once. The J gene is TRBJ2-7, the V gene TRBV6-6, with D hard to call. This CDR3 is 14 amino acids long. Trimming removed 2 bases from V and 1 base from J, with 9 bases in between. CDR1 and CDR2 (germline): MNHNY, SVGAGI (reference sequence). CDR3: CASSYAVQSYEQYF. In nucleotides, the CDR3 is TGTGCCAGCAGTTACGCGGTCCAGTCCTACGAGCAGTACTTC.

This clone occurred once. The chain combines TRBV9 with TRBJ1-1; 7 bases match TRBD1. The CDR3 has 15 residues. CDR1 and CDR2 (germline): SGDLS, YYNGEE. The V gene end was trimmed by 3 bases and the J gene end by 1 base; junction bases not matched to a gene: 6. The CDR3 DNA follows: TGTGCCAGCAGCGCTAGACAGGGACCGAACACTGAAGCTTTCTTT. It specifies CASSARQGPNTEAFF.

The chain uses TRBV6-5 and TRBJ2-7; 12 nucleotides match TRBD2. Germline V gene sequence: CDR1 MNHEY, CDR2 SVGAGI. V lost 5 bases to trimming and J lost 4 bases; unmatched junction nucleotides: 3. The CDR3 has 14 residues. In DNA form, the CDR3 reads TGTGCCAGCAGTAAACTAGCGGGAGGATACGAGCAGTACTTC. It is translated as CASSKLAGGYEQYF.

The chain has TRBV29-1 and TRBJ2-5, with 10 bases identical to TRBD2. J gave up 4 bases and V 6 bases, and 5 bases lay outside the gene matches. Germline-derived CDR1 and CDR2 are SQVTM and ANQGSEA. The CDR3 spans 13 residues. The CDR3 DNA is TGCAGCGTGGCTGCTAGCGGGAGAGAGACCCAGTACTTC. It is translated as CSVAASGRETQYF.

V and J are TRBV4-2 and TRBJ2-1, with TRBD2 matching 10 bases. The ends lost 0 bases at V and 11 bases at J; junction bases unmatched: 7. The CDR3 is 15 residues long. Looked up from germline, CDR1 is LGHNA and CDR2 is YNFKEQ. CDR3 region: CASSQDRLSGRQQFF. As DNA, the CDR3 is TGTGCCAGCAGCCAAGATCGGCTTAGCGGGAGGCAGCAGTTCTTC.

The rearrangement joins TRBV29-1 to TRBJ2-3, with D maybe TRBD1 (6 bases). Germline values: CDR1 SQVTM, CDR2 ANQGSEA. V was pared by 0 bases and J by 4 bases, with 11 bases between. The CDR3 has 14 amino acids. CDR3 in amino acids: CSVEEGRGADTQYF. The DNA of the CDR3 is TGCAGCGTTGAAGAGGGCAGGGGAGCAGATACGCAGTATTTT.

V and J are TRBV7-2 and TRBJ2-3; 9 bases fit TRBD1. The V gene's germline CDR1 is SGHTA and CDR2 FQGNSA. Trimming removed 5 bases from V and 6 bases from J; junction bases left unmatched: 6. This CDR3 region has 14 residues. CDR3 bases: TGTGCCAGCAGCCTCCAGACAGGGGGGGATACGCAGTATTTT. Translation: CASSLQTGGDTQYF.

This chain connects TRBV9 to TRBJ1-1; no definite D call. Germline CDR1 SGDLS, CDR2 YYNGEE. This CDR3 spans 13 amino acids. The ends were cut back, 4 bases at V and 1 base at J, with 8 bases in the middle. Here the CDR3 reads CASSFISNTEAFF. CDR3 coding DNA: TGTGCCAGCAGCTTCATCTCGAACACTGAAGCTTTCTTT.